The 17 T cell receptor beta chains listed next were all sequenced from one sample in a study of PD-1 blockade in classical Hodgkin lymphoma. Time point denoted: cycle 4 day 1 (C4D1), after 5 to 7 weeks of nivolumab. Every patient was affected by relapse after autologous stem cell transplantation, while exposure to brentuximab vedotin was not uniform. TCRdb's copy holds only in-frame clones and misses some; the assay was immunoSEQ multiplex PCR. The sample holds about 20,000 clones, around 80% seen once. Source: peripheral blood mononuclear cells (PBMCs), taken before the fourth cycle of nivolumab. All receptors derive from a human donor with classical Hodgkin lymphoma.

Here the CDR3 DNA reads TGCGCCAGCAGCTTGTGGGAATTAGTGGGAGTACAAGAGACCCAGTACTTC. This gives the protein CASSLWELVGVQETQYF. The rearrangement joins TRBV5-1 to TRBJ2-5; the D gene is possibly TRBD2 (5 bases). The germline V gene encodes CDR1 SGHRS and CDR2 YFSETQ. Trimming cost V 1 base and J 2 bases, with 18 bases left between them. The CDR3 covers 17 residues.

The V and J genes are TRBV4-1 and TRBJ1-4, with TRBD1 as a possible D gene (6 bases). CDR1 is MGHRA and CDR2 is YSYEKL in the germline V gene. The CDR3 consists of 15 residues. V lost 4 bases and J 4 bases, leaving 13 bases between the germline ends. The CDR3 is CASSLLDSNNEKLFF. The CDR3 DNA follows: TGCGCCAGCAGCCTTTTGGACAGCAATAATGAAAAACTGTTTTTT.

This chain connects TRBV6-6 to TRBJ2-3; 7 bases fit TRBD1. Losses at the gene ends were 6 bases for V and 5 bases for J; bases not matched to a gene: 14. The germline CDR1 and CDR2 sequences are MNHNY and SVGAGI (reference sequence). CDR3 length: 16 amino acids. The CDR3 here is CASSLELGGFGDTQYF. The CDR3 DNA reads TGTGCCAGCAGCCTAGAACTAGGGGGCTTCGGAGATACGCAGTATTTT.

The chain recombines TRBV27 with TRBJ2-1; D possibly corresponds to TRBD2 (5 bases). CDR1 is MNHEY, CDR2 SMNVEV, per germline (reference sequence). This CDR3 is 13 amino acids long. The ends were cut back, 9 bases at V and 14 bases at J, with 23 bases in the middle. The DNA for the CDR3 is TGTGCCAGTTCCCCGGTGAGGGATGATTGGGAGTTCTTC. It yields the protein CASSPVRDDWEFF.

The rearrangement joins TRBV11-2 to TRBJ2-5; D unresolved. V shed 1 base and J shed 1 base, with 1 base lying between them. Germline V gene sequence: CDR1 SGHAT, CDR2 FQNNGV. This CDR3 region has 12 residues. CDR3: CASSLGQETQYF. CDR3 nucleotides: TGTGCCAGCAGCTTAGGCCAAGAGACCCAGTACTTC.

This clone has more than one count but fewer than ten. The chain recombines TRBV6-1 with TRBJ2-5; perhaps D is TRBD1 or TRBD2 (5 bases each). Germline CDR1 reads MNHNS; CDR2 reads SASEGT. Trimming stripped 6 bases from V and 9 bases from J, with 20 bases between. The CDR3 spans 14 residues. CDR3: CASSRDLIGRAQYF. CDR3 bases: TGTGCCAGCAGCCGGGACCTAATAGGTAGAGCCCAGTACTTC.

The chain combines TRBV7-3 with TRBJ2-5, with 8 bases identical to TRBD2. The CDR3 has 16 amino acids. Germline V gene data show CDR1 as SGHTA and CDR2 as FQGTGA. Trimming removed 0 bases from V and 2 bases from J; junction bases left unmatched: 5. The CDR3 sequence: CASSLTITSGQETQYF. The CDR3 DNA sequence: TGTGCCAGCAGCTTAACGATAACTAGCGGACAAGAGACCCAGTACTTC. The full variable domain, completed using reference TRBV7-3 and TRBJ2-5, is GAGVSQTPSNKVTEKGKYVELRCDPISGHTALYWYRQSLGQGPEFLIYFQGTGAADDSGLPNDRFFAVRPEGSVSTLKIQRTERGDSAVYLCASSLTITSGQETQYFGPGTRLLVL.

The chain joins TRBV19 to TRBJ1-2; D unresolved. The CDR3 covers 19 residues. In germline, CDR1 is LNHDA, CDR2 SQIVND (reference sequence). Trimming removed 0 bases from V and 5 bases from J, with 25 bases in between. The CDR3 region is CASSIDRQDRLSGGYGYTF. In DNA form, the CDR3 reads TGTGCCAGTAGTATAGATCGTCAAGACCGCCTCAGTGGAGGGTATGGCTACACCTTC.

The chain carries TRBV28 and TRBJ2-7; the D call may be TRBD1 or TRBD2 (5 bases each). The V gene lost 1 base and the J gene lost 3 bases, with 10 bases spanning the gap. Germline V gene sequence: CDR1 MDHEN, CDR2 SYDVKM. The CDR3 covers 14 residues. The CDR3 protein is CASSLSGPDYEQYF. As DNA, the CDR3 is TGTGCCAGCAGTTTATCGGGACCGGACTACGAGCAGTACTTC.

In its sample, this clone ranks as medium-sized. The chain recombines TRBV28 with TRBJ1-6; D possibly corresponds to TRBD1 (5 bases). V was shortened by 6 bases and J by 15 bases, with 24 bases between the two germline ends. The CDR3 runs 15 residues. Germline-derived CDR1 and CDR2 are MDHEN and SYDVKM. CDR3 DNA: TGTGCCAGCAGCCAAATTTGGGGAGGGACTGGGCTCCTCCACTTT. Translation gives CASSQIWGGTGLLHF.

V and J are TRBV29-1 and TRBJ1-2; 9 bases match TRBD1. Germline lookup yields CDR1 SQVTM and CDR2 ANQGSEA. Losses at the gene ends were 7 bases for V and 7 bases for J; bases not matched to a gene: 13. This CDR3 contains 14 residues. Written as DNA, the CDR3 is TGCAGCGGGACCGGGACAGGGTTGTCTGGTGGCTACACCTTC. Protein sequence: CSGTGTGLSGGYTF.

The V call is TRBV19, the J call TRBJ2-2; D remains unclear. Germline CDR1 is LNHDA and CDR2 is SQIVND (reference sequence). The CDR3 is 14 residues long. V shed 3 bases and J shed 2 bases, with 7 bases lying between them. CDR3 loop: CASSMLGNTGELFF. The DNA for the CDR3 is TGTGCCAGTAGTATGTTGGGTAACACCGGGGAGCTGTTTTTT.

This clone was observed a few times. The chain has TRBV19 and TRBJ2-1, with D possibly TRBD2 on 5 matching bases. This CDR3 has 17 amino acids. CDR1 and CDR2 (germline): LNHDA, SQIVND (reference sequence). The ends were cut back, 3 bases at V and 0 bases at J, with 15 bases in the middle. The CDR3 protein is CASSILSSRSSYNEQFF. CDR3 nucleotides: TGTGCCAGTAGTATTTTGTCTAGCCGAAGCTCCTACAATGAGCAGTTCTTC.

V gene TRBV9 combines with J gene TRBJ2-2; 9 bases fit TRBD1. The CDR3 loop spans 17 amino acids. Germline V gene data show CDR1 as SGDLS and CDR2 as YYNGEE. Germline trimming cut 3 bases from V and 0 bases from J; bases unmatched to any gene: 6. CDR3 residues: CASSAQGAKSNTGELFF. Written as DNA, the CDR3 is TGTGCCAGCAGCGCACAGGGGGCGAAATCGAACACCGGGGAGCTGTTTTTT.

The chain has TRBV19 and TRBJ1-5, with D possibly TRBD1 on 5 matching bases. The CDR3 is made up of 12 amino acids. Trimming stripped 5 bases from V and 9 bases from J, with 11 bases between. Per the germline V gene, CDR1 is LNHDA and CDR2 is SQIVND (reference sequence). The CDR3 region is CASSWIRGPQHF. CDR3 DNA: TGTGCCAGTAGTTGGATTAGGGGGCCCCAGCATTTT.

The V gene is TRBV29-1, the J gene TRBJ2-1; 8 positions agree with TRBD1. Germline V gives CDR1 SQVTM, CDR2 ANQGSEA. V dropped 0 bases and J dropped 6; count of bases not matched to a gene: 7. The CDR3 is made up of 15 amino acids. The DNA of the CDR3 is TGCAGCGTTGAAGAACCAGGGGGCAATCTCAATGAGCAGTTCTTC. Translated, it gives CSVEEPGGNLNEQFF.

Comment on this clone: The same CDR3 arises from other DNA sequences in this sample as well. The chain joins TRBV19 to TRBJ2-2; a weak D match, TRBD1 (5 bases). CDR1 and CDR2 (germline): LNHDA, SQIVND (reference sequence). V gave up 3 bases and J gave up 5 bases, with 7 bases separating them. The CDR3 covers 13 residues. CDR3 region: CASSIRGTGELFF. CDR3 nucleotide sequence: TGTGCCAGTAGTATTAGGGGTACCGGGGAGCTGTTTTTT. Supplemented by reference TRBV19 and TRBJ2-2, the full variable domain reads DGGITQSPKYLFRKEGQNVTLSCEQNLNHDAMYWYRQDPGQGLRLIYYSQIVNDFQKGDIAEGYSVSREKKESFPLTVTSAQKNPTAFYLCASSIRGTGELFFGEGSRLTVL.